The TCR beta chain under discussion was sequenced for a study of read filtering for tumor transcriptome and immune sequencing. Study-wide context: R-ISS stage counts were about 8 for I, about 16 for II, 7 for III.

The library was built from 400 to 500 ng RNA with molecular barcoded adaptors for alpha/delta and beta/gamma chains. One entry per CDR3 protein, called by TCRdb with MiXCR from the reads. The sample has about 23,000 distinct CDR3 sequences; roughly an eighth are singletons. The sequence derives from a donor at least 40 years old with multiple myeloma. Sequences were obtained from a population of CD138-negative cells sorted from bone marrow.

DNA of the CDR3: TGTGCCAGCAGGCGAGCTAGCGGCTCATTGGCCACCGGGGAGCTGTTTTTT. This sequence encodes CASRRASGSLATGELFF. The chain employs TRBV2 and TRBJ2-2; 7 positions agree with TRBD2. The CDR3 covers 17 residues. The V segment lost 6 bases and the J segment 4 bases; nucleotides outside the gene matches: 14. Germline CDR1 reads SNHLY; CDR2 reads FYNNEI.